These 20 T cell receptor beta chains originate from one sample sequenced in a study of human T cells and chemical hapten exposure. TCRdb re-derived calls from the RACE reads in MiXCR, one entry per CDR3 protein. The sample lists 190,000 or so distinct CDR3 sequences, 24% occurring once. The time point denotes: patch test 3, about 24 weeks after DPC sensitization. Treatment indicated: therapeutic diphenylcyclopropenone sensitization with weekly scalp DPC. Specimen: whole blood, collected in connection with sensitization to the hapten diphenylcyclopropenone (DPC). The receptor source for this set is a woman aged 40 to 50 with alopecia areata. Some clones in this sample may be carry-over from other donors' samples.

This clonotype was seen many times. The V and J genes are TRBV12-3 or TRBV12-4 and TRBJ2-1; D might be TRBD2 (5 bases). The CDR3 runs 13 residues. V lost 5 bases and J lost 3, with 8 bases in between. The CDR3 DNA reads TGTGCCAGCAGTCTTGGACTCTACAATGAGCAGTTCTTC. Its translation is CASSLGLYNEQFF.

This clonotype was observed a few times. The rearrangement uses TRBV28 and TRBJ1-4; 9 nucleotides match TRBD1. Germline loops: CDR1 MDHEN, CDR2 SYDVKM. The CDR3 has 14 residues. V shed 10 bases, J shed 7 bases, and the junction held 10 bases outside the gene matches. The CDR3 sequence: CATLGTGLGEKLFF. CDR3 bases: TGTGCCACCCTCGGGACAGGGTTGGGTGAAAAACTGTTTTTT.

This clonotype has only a few counts. The chain links TRBV19 to TRBJ2-2; D possibly matches TRBD1 or TRBD2 (5 bases each). The CDR3 has 14 amino acids. Germline V lookup: CDR1 LNHDA, CDR2 SQIVND (reference sequence). The germline V and J ends were trimmed by 3 bases and 6 bases, with 11 bases remaining between them. In nucleotides, the CDR3 is TGTGCCAGTAGTATTGGGACCCCTCCCGGGGAGCTGTTTTTT. Encoded protein: CASSIGTPPGELFF.

This clonotype has ten or more counts. This chain connects TRBV5-1 to TRBJ1-5, with D tentatively TRBD1 (6 bases). Trimming removed 0 bases at V and 7 bases at J, with 8 bases between. The CDR3 loop spans 13 amino acids. Germline-derived CDR1 and CDR2 are SGHRS and YFSETQ. CDR3 nucleotides: TGCGCCAGCAGCTTGGCCAGGGGCCAGCCCCAGCATTTT. Protein product: CASSLARGQPQHF.

The chain couples TRBV28 to TRBJ2-4; TRBD2 might be the D (5 bases). The CDR3 contains 16 residues. The germline CDR1 and CDR2 sequences are MDHEN and SYDVKM. Trimming left V 6 bases short and J 1 base short, with 16 bases between. For the CDR3, the DNA is TGTGCCAGCAGCTACCAAAAATCGGGGGCCAAAAACATTCAGTACTTC. As protein: CASSYQKSGAKNIQYF.

This clonotype was detected many times. The rearrangement joins TRBV7-2 to TRBJ2-3; 8 bases match TRBD2. The V and J ends lost 4 bases and 4 bases, in that order; junction bases with no gene match: 10. Germline CDR1 reads SGHTA; CDR2 reads FQGNSA. This CDR3 is 16 amino acids long. In DNA form, the CDR3 reads TGTGCCAGCAGCTCGGGACTAGTATTCACCGCAGATACGCAGTATTTT. Protein: CASSSGLVFTADTQYF.

The rearrangement joins TRBV6-6 to TRBJ2-5; a possible D gene is TRBD2 (6 bases). From germline, CDR1 is MNHNY and CDR2 SVGAGI (reference sequence). CDR3 length: 13 residues. With 8 bases removed from V and 5 bases from J, the gap between germline ends came to 15 bases. CDR3 region: CASRREWAETQYF. The CDR3 DNA follows: TGTGCCAGCCGACGGGAGTGGGCGGAGACCCAGTACTTC.

The chain has TRBV20-1 and TRBJ1-4; D uncertain. The CDR3 covers 14 residues. V gave up 0 bases and J gave up 7 bases, with 12 bases separating them. The germline V gene has CDR1 DFQATT and CDR2 SNEGSKA (reference sequence). The CDR3, as DNA: TGCAGTGCTAGAGACCCTATAGCTGTTGAAAAACTGTTTTTT. Translated, it gives CSARDPIAVEKLFF.

In this sample, this clonotype turned up once. The chain uses TRBV25-1 and TRBJ2-7, with a possible D match to TRBD1 (6 bases). The V end was cut by 6 bases, the J end by 2 bases, with 11 bases between. Germline V CDR1 and CDR2: MGHDK, SYGVNS. The CDR3 contains 13 residues. CDR3 sequence: CASREGHTYEQYF. CDR3 bases: TGTGCCAGCAGAGAGGGACATACCTACGAGCAGTACTTC.

This clonotype was seen a few times. This sequence joins TRBV20-1 and TRBJ1-1; D not resolved. This CDR3 comprises 12 residues. V was clipped by 3 bases and J by 6 bases, with 11 bases between them. CDR1 is DFQATT, CDR2 SNEGSKA, per germline (reference sequence). CDR3 in amino acids: CSARDPSAEAFF. CDR3 nucleotide sequence: TGCAGTGCTAGGGACCCGAGCGCTGAAGCTTTCTTT.

This clonotype has just a few counts. The rearrangement uses TRBV4-2 and TRBJ2-7; 8 positions agree with TRBD1. The CDR3 runs 17 residues. Germline-derived CDR1 and CDR2 are LGHNA and YNFKEQ. Trimming at V came to 0 bases and at J to 1 base, leaving 8 bases not matched to a gene. CDR3 protein: CASSQDALRTGSYEQYF. As DNA, the CDR3 is TGTGCCAGCAGCCAAGACGCCTTGCGGACAGGGTCCTACGAGCAGTACTTC.

The chain links TRBV20-1 to TRBJ1-1; 8 bases agree with TRBD1. The CDR3 runs to 14 residues. V shed 0 bases, J shed 4 bases, and the junction held 4 bases outside the gene matches. Germline V gene data show CDR1 as DFQATT and CDR2 as SNEGSKA (reference sequence). This CDR3 reads CSARDIQGVTEAFF. CDR3 DNA: TGCAGTGCTAGAGATATACAGGGGGTCACTGAAGCTTTCTTT.

The V call is TRBV6-5, the J call TRBJ2-1, with a weak D call TRBD1 (5 bases). The CDR3 consists of 16 residues. Per the germline V gene, CDR1 is MNHEY and CDR2 is SVGAGI. V lost 6 bases to trimming and J lost 0 bases, with 15 bases between them. CDR3 residues: CASSLTAFTSYNEQFF. In DNA form, the CDR3 reads TGTGCCAGCAGCCTGACAGCATTCACCTCCTACAATGAGCAGTTCTTC.

This chain links TRBV29-1 with TRBJ2-1; 8 nucleotides align to TRBD1. This CDR3 has 13 amino acids. CDR1 and CDR2 from the germline V gene are SQVTM and ANQGSEA. J was trimmed by 10 bases and V by 1 base; bases with no gene match: 6. CDR3 nucleotide sequence: TGCAGCGTTGAAGCGGACAGGGTCAAGGAGCAGTTCTTC. Protein: CSVEADRVKEQFF.

This clonotype was counted only a few times. The chain has TRBV7-2 and TRBJ2-4; the D gene could be TRBD1 or TRBD2 (5 bases each). CDR3 length equals 15 residues. Germline assignment: CDR1 SGHTA and CDR2 FQGNSA. Trimming took off 3 bases at V and 8 bases at J, with 17 bases between the two ends. The CDR3 DNA is TGTGCCAGCAGCTTGGCCGGGACGGCCTGGGACATTCAGTACTTC. It specifies CASSLAGTAWDIQYF.

This clonotype has a count of ten or more. The CDR3 reads CASSGLGTYTQYF. The DNA of the CDR3 is TGTGCCAGCAGTGGATTAGGAACCTATACGCAGTATTTT. V is TRBV6-2 or TRBV6-3 and J is TRBJ2-3, with D unresolved. CDR1 is MNHEY, CDR2 SVGEGT, per germline. Trimming shortened V by 5 bases and J by 7 bases, and 13 bases separated the two germline ends. This CDR3 comprises 13 residues.

A few counts support this clonotype. The CDR3 loop is CASSRGVGLGETQYF. The CDR3 DNA reads TGTGCCAGCAGTAGGGGGGTGGGCCTAGGAGAGACCCAGTACTTC. The genes are TRBV12-3 or TRBV12-4 and TRBJ2-5, with D possibly being TRBD1 or TRBD2 (6 bases each). This CDR3 contains 15 residues. V dropped 5 bases and J dropped 4 bases, with 17 bases sitting between them.

There are many counts of this clonotype. The chain joins TRBV5-1 to TRBJ2-1; TRBD1 is a possible D gene (6 bases). V lost 4 bases and J lost 8, with 13 bases in between. The CDR3 has 13 residues. Germline CDR1 and CDR2: SGHRS and YFSETQ. CDR3 in amino acids: CASSALQGDEQFF. The CDR3 DNA sequence: TGCGCCAGCAGCGCTTTACAGGGAGATGAGCAGTTCTTC.

This clonotype was seen ten or more times. The chain employs TRBV29-1 and TRBJ1-6, with D maybe TRBD1 (5 bases). V was pared by 6 bases and J by 7 bases, with 7 bases between. In germline, CDR1 is SQVTM, CDR2 ANQGSEA. The length of the CDR3 is 11 residues. CDR3: CSVGENSPLHF. The CDR3 coding sequence is TGCAGCGTGGGGGAGAATTCACCCCTCCACTTT.

For this clonotype: The junction and the germline gene differ at one end; a read error may be behind it. J is TRBJ1-2 and V is TRBV7-2, with D perhaps TRBD1 (6 bases). The V gene's germline CDR1 is SGHTA and CDR2 FQGNSA. The CDR3 sequence is 14 residues long. The CDR3 region is CASSYQRTAYDYTF. The CDR3 coding sequence is TGTGCCAGCAGCTATCAACGGACAGCATATGACTACACCTTC.